This TCR beta chain was documented in a study of PD-1 blockade in classical Hodgkin lymphoma. The sample holds a few counts of this clone. Its antigen remains unidentified. Each patient's relapse followed autologous stem cell transplantation, and brentuximab vedotin exposure varied. Study results and caveats: Individuals initiating nivolumab under 1 year after ASCT were excluded.

The method was immunoSEQ multiplex PCR; TCRdb's version includes in-frame clones alone and lacks a portion of them. The sample shows over 20,000 clones, around 69% of them seen only once. The sequencing used peripheral blood mononuclear cells (PBMCs), collected before the second cycle of nivolumab. The sequence was obtained from a human donor with classical Hodgkin lymphoma.

In nucleotides, the CDR3 is TGTGCCAGCTCTTCGGATCAGGCCTTCTCTGGAAACACCATATATTTT. It yields the protein CASSSDQAFSGNTIYF. The chain carries TRBV18 and TRBJ1-3; D not certain. This CDR3 has 16 amino acids. CDR1 is KGHSH, CDR2 LQKENI, per germline. V dropped 6 bases and J dropped 0 bases, with 15 bases sitting between them.